This TCR beta chain was profiled in a study of blood T cell repertoires in COVID-19. The assay was immunoSEQ multiplex PCR, and TCRdb's table has in-frame clones only and misses some. Altogether 150,000 to 200,000 clones are present, 80% to 90% being singletons, with the ten largest covering roughly 2%. CDR1 and CDR2 (germline): SGDLS, YYNGEE. V shed 1 base, J shed 0 bases, and the junction held 3 bases outside the gene matches. This CDR3 is 17 amino acids long. The clonotype was recovered from a man aged 18 to 29 who had recovered from COVID-19. The J gene is TRBJ2-3, the V gene TRBV9, with 12 nucleotides matching TRBD2. The sequencing input was peripheral blood. The chain's CDR3 is CASSVTGTSGSTDTQYF. The CDR3 region has the DNA TGTGCCAGCAGCGTAACCGGGACTAGCGGGAGCACAGATACGCAGTATTTT.